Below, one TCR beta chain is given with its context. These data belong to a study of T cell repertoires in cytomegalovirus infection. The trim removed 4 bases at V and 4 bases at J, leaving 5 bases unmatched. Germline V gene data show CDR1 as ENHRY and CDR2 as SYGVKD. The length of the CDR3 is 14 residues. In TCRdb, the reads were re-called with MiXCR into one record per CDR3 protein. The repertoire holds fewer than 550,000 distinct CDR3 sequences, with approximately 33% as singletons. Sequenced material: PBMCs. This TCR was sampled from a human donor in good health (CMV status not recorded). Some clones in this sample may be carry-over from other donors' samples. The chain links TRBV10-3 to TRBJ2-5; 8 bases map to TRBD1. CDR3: CAISVGQGPETQYF. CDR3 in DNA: TGTGCCATCAGTGTCGGACAGGGTCCAGAGACCCAGTACTTC.